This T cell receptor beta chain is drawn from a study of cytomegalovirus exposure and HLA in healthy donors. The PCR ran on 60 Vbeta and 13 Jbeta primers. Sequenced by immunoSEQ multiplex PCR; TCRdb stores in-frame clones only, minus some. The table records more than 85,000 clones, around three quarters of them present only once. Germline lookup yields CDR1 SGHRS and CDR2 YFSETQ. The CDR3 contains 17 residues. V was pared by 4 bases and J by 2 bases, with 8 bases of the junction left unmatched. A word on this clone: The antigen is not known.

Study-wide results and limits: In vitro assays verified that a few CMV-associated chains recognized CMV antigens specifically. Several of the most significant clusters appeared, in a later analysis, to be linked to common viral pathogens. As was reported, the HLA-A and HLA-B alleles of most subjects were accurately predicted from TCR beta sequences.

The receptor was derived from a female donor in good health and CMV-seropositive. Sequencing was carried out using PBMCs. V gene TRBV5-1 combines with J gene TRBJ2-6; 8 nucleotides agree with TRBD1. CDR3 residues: CASSPGQGITGANVLTF. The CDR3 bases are TGCGCCAGCAGCCCCGGACAGGGAATCACTGGGGCCAACGTCCTGACTTTC. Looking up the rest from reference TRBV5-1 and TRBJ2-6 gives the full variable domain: KAGVTQTPRYLIKTRGQQVTLSCSPISGHRSVSWYQQTPGQGLQFLFEYFSETQRNKGNFPGRFSGRQFSNSRSEMNVSTLELGDSALYLCASSPGQGITGANVLTFGAGSRLTVL.